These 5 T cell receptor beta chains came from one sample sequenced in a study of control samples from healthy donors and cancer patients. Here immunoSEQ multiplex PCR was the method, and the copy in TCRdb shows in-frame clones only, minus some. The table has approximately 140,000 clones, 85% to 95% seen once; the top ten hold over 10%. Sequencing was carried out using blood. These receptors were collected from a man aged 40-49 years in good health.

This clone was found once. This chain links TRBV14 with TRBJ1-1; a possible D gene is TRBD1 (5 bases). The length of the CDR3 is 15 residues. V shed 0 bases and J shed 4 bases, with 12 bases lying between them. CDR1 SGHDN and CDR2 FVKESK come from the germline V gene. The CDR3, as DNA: TGTGCCAGCAGCCAAGATTGGGGGGGACCCACTGAAGCTTTCTTT. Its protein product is CASSQDWGGPTEAFF.

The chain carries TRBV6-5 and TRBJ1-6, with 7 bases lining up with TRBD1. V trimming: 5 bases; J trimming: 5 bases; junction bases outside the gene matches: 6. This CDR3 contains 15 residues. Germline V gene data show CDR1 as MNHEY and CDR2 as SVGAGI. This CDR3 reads CASSTQQGNNSPLHF. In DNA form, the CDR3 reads TGTGCCAGCAGTACACAACAGGGGAATAATTCACCCCTCCACTTT.

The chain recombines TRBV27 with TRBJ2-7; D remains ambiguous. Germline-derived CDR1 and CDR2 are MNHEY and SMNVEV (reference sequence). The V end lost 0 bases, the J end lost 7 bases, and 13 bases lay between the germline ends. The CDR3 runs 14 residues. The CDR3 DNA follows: TGTGCCAGCAGTTTATCGTTCCAGGTCGGTGAGCAGTACTTC. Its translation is CASSLSFQVGEQYF.

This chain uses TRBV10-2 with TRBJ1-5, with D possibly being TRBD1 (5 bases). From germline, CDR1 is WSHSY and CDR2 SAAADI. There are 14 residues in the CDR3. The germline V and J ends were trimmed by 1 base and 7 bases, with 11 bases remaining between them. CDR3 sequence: CASSEWAGSQPQHF. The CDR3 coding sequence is TGCGCCAGCAGTGAGTGGGCAGGGAGCCAGCCCCAGCATTTT.

CDR3 DNA sequence: TGTGCCACCAGCAGCGGTAACAGGAATTCACCCCTCCACTTT. Protein sequence: CATSSGNRNSPLHF. The genes are TRBV15 and TRBJ1-6; TRBD1 might be the D (5 bases). Germline CDR1 and CDR2: LNHNV and YYDKDF (reference sequence). This CDR3 has 14 amino acids. V was shortened by 3 bases and J by 7 bases, with 10 bases between the two germline ends.